The rows below give T cell receptor beta chains drawn from one sample of a study of OX40 agonist ivuxolimab in advanced cancers. Some clones are missing from TCRdb's copy, which holds only in-frame ones; the method was immunoSEQ multiplex PCR. The data show 80,000 to 100,000 clones, about 90% seen once. The specimen was CD4+ or CD8+ T cells sorted from blood, collected in a trial of the OX40 agonist ivuxolimab. These TCRs come from an adult with an advanced solid tumor such as melanoma, head and neck, liver or kidney cancer. CDR3s include the opening cysteine and the closing phenylalanine or tryptophan. Size is omitted from some rows. Given values are once, few, many or a class for expanded clones.

CDR3aa	abundance	j_gene	v_gene
CASSYGSRETQYF	NA	TRBJ2-5	TRBV11-2
CAWSAGQGETTIYGYTF	NA	TRBJ1-2	TRBV30
CASSFRGQGNEKLFF	NA	TRBJ1-4	TRBV19
CASSLTGTHYEQYF	NA	TRBJ2-7	TRBV7-3
CAISESAGADFPNYGYTF	NA	TRBJ1-2	TRBV10-3
CASRNDGGALGYTF	NA	TRBJ1-2	TRBV19
CAISSRTADLYGYTF	NA	TRBJ1-2	TRBV10-3
CASSPLAGGAYEQYF	NA	TRBJ2-7	TRBV4-3
CASNSPRDTNTEAFF	NA	TRBJ1-1	TRBV19
CASSAIYEQYF	few	TRBJ2-7	TRBV6-1
CASRLRTDPVEQYF	NA	TRBJ2-7	TRBV12-2
CASRSRLAGGSYNEQFF	NA	TRBJ2-1	TRBV10-1
CASQDRRNTEAFF	NA	TRBJ1-1	TRBV7-2
CASSLRLAFSGELFF	few	TRBJ2-2	TRBV11-3
CASSADRYNEQFF	NA	TRBJ2-1	TRBV7-3
CASSLRVGETGELFF	once	TRBJ1-4	TRBV4-3
CAWSVQSYQPQHF	NA	TRBJ1-5	TRBV30
CASSLAPGPYEQYF	NA	TRBJ2-7	TRBV7-2
CASSQDLEAEQFF	NA	TRBJ2-1	TRBV14
CASSLASNQGAIAKNIQYF	NA	TRBJ2-4	TRBV5-1
CASGPGTATGEQFF	NA	TRBJ2-1	TRBV12-5
CAWSIWPDQPQHF	NA	TRBJ1-5	TRBV30
CASSSDEAQHF	NA	TRBJ1-5	TRBV21-1
CASSSRGGGGGDTQYF	NA	TRBJ2-3	TRBV9